This TCR beta chain originates from a study of early T cells in non-severe SARS-CoV-2 infection (dated by TCRdb to about 2021). In the study overall: Because TCR sequencing relied on bulk RNA taken from unsorted whole blood, pairing of alpha and beta chains was not possible.

Details on this clonotype: Its recognized antigen is unknown. It has no much larger one-base neighbor in the sample; base qualities were not kept.

Libraries were constructed by 5' RACE. The reads were generated on a NextSeq 500. Unique molecular identifiers were attached to individual cDNA molecules in the TCR library protocol so that sequencing error and PCR bias could be corrected. Both TCR alpha and beta chains were sequenced, and tight co-correlation was observed between alpha and beta sequence abundances in each sample. The study's own analysis went as follows. Decombinator V4 was used to annotate TCR sequences for V gene, J gene and CDR3. Expanded TCRs were defined as changing significantly between any two time points under a Poisson model with p below 0.0001. TCR abundances were normalised to the total number of TCRs sequenced per sample and were expressed as counts per million. TRAV1-2 paired with TRAJ12, TRAJ20 or TRAJ33 defined MAIT TCRs, while TRAV10 paired with TRAJ18 defined iNKT TCRs. VDJdb, accessed 1 November 2021, was searched for CMV, EBV and SARS-CoV-2 annotated TCRs, excluding TCRs annotated for multiple antigens. TCRdb reprocessing: public reads trimmed at Q25 with fastp, clones called with MiXCR, in-frame beta chains kept. Under each unique CDR3 protein, matching rows form one entry showing the most common genes and DNA. The V and J calls reflect TCRdb's pipeline rather than the authors' work. The sample table shows over 70,000 distinct CDR3 sequences, and about 14% are seen once. In total, the top ten clones hold roughly 4.3% of the sample.

General study outcomes and caveats: VDJdb matching was skewed toward anti-spike CD8 responses and likely underestimated virus-specific expansions by missing private and CD4 specificities.

The study was a case-control design nested within a healthcare worker cohort in London, UK, with weekly nasopharyngeal swab PCR tests and blood sampling. Healthcare workers were enrolled in the week of the UK lockdown, from 23 to 31 March 2020, and were followed every week for up to roughly 16 weeks. The CDR3, cysteine through phenylalanine, is 15 amino acids long. The CDR3 DNA has 45 bases and is translated from base 1. Trimming takes 6 bases off V and 5 bases off J; junction bases not matched to a gene: 10. CDR1 and CDR2 (MDHEN, SYDVKM) derive from the germline V gene. The chain is assembled from TRBV28 and TRBJ2-5; TRBD2 aligns with 9 central bases. This clonotype was obtained from an adult who was a healthcare worker with PCR-confirmed SARS-CoV-2 infection or an uninfected control (not recorded which). The input for sequencing was whole blood, taken at baseline. The CDR3 here reads CASRKISGSRETQYF. Read as DNA, the sequence is TGTGCCAGCAGGAAGATTAGCGGGAGCCGTGAGACCCAGTACTTC.